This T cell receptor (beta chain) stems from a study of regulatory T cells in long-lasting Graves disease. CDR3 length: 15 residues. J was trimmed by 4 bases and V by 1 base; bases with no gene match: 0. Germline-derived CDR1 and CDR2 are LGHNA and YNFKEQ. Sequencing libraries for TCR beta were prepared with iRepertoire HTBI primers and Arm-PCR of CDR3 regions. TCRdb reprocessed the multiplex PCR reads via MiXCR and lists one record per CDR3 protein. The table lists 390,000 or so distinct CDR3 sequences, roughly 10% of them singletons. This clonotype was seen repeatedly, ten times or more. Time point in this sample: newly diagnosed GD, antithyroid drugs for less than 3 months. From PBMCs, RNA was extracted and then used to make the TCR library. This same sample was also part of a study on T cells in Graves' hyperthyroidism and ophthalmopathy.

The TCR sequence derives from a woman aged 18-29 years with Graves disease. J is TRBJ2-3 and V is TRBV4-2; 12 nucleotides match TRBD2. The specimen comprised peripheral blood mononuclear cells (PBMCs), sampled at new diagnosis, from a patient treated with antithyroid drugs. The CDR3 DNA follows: TGTGCCAGCAGCCAAGCTAGCGGGGGGGCAGATACGCAGTATTTT. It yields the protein CASSQASGGADTQYF.